The clone carrying this TCR beta chain was seen a handful of times. Its cognate antigen is unknown. The V end was cut by 8 bases, the J end by 5 bases, with 10 bases between. Germline loops: CDR1 MDHEN, CDR2 SYDVKM. The length of the CDR3 is 12 residues. The source of the sample is a study of lymphopenia after photon versus proton radiotherapy. Using immunoSEQ multiplex PCR, the repertoire was profiled, and TCRdb retains in-frame clones only, with some absent. The data show roughly 67,000 clones, roughly 91% seen once. Study outcomes and limitations: Post-nadir TCR diversity decline inversely tracked overall survival among those who died. Better survival with proton therapy was suggested as possible, not demonstrated.

The chain combines TRBV28 with TRBJ1-5; D ambiguous. This sequence originates from a woman in her seventies with pancreatic cancer. Sequenced here: peripheral blood, sampled from a patient treated with photon-based radiotherapy. For the CDR3, the DNA is TGTGCCAGCCGGGATTCGTATCAGCCCCAGCATTTT. Amino acids: CASRDSYQPQHF.